A single sample gave rise to the 22 T cell receptor beta chains below, sequenced in a study of cytomegalovirus exposure and HLA in healthy donors. Both 60 Vbeta primers and 13 Jbeta primers went into the PCR. Sequenced by immunoSEQ multiplex PCR; TCRdb stores in-frame clones only, minus some. The sample lists about 160,000 clones, 77% occurring once. Sequenced sample: PBMCs. These receptors all come from a woman between 40 and 50 years old in good health and CMV-seropositive.

In this sample, this clone turned up a few times. The V call is TRBV7-2, the J call TRBJ1-3; no reliable D call. Per the germline V gene, CDR1 is SGHTA and CDR2 is FQGNSA. The V end was cut by 5 bases, the J end by 2 bases, with 13 bases between. This CDR3 has 15 amino acids. CDR3 sequence reads: CASSGRTGAGNTIYF. The CDR3 DNA reads as TGTGCCAGCAGCGGTCGGACGGGAGCTGGAAACACCATATATTTT.

The V call is TRBV6-5, the J call TRBJ2-7; 7 bases line up with TRBD1. The CDR3 is 15 amino acids. Germline lookup yields CDR1 MNHEY and CDR2 SVGAGI. V was pared by 5 bases and J by 5 bases, with 12 bases of the junction left unmatched. The CDR3 here is CASSRTGVARHEQYF. CDR3 bases: TGTGCCAGCAGTCGTACAGGGGTGGCTCGACACGAGCAGTACTTC.

The V and J genes are TRBV29-1 and TRBJ1-2; 10 nucleotides match TRBD1. Trimming at V came to 7 bases and at J to 6 bases, leaving 8 bases not matched to a gene. Germline V gene sequence: CDR1 SQVTM, CDR2 ANQGSEA. The CDR3 is 13 residues long. CDR3 loop: CSADLGTGDGYTF. DNA for the CDR3: TGCAGCGCCGACCTAGGGACAGGGGATGGCTACACCTTC.

The genes are TRBV28 and TRBJ1-5; 7 bases agree with TRBD1. Per germline, CDR1 MDHEN and CDR2 SYDVKM. With 5 bases clipped from V and 2 bases from J, the junction kept 6 bases outside the gene matches. CDR3 size: 15 residues. This chain's CDR3 is CASSRRTGGNQPQHF. DNA of the CDR3: TGTGCCAGCAGTCGACGTACAGGGGGCAATCAGCCCCAGCATTTT.

The chain links TRBV6-5 to TRBJ1-1, with D unclear. This CDR3 comprises 14 residues. The V gene lost 2 bases and the J gene lost 3 bases, with 10 bases spanning the gap. CDR1 and CDR2 from the germline V gene are MNHEY and SVGAGI. The CDR3 loop reads CASSYGQEYTEAFF. The CDR3 nucleotides are TGTGCCAGCAGTTACGGGCAGGAATACACTGAAGCTTTCTTT.

The V and J genes are TRBV30 and TRBJ2-5; 8 bases agree with TRBD2. The DNA matches TRBJ2-7 better at its end, which makes the J call doubtful. Germline CDR1 is GTSNPN and CDR2 is SVGIG (reference sequence). This CDR3 contains 15 residues. This chain's CDR3 is CAWRGIGGGPYEQYF. The CDR3 DNA is TGTGCCTGGAGGGGGATCGGCGGGGGGCCCTACGAGCAGTACTTC.

V is TRBV30 and J is TRBJ1-3, with D unclear. CDR1 and CDR2 (germline): GTSNPN, SVGIG (reference sequence). There are 15 residues in the CDR3. V dropped 3 bases and J dropped 1 base, with 13 bases sitting between them. CDR3 in amino acids: CAWRAGFGSGNTIYF. Written as DNA, the CDR3 is TGTGCCTGGAGGGCCGGGTTTGGGTCTGGAAACACCATATATTTT.

This rearrangement joins TRBV7-9 to TRBJ1-3; 7 bases line up with TRBD1. Germline V CDR1 and CDR2: SEHNR, FQNEAQ (reference sequence). J was trimmed by 4 bases and V by 4 bases; bases with no gene match: 4. CDR3 size: 14 residues. The CDR3 reads CASSSGGPGNTIYF. The DNA for the CDR3 is TGTGCCAGCAGCTCAGGGGGTCCGGGAAACACCATATATTTT. Full variable domain (missing parts from reference TRBV7-9 and TRBJ1-3): DTGVSQNPRHKITKRGQNVTFRCDPISEHNRLYWYRQTLGQGPEFLTYFQNEAQLEKSRLLSDRFSAERPKGSFSTLEIQRTEQGDSAMYLCASSSGGPGNTIYFGEGSWLTVV.

The chain links TRBV28 to TRBJ1-6; 8 nucleotides agree with TRBD1. Per the germline V gene, CDR1 is MDHEN and CDR2 is SYDVKM. J lost 3 bases, V lost 5 bases, and 3 bases had no gene match. The CDR3 is 15 amino acids. In DNA form, the CDR3 reads TGTGCCAGCAGTCGCAGGGGGCGCTATAATTCACCCCTCCACTTT. It specifies CASSRRGRYNSPLHF.

The chain combines TRBV28 with TRBJ2-5; tentatively, D is TRBD2 (6 bases). The DNA end is a closer match to TRBJ2-7, so the J assignment may be wrong. Germline CDR1 is MDHEN and CDR2 is SYDVKM. The CDR3 runs 16 residues. In nucleotides, the CDR3 is TGTGCCAGCAGTTTCCTCGGACTATCGAGCTCCTACGAGCAGTACTTC. As protein: CASSFLGLSSSYEQYF.

The chain couples TRBV2 to TRBJ2-3; 8 nucleotides line up with TRBD2. This CDR3 is built from 14 residues. V lost 5 bases to trimming and J lost 4 bases; unmatched junction nucleotides: 5. CDR1 and CDR2 (germline): SNHLY, FYNNEI. The CDR3 is CASSSRGGSDTQYF. The CDR3 coding sequence is TGTGCCAGCAGTTCTCGGGGGGGGTCAGATACGCAGTATTTT.

The chain combines TRBV29-1 with TRBJ2-7; the D gene is possibly TRBD2 (6 bases). CDR1 SQVTM and CDR2 ANQGSEA come from the germline V gene. The CDR3 runs to 11 residues. Trimming removed 4 bases at V and 3 bases at J, with 7 bases between. In DNA, the CDR3 is TGCAGCGTTGGACTAGACTACGAGCAGTACTTC. Protein sequence: CSVGLDYEQYF.

This chain connects TRBV18 to TRBJ2-7; 7 bases align to TRBD1. CDR3 length equals 14 residues. V lost 5 bases to trimming and J lost 3 bases; unmatched junction nucleotides: 7. The germline V gene has CDR1 KGHSH and CDR2 LQKENI. Here the CDR3 reads CASSSGQTFYEQYF. CDR3 in DNA: TGTGCCAGCTCATCGGGACAGACTTTCTACGAGCAGTACTTC.

The V and J genes are TRBV19 and TRBJ1-1, with 10 nucleotides matching TRBD1. The V segment lost 3 bases and the J segment 5 bases; nucleotides outside the gene matches: 3. Germline CDR1 reads LNHDA; CDR2 reads SQIVND (reference sequence). The CDR3 sequence is 14 residues long. The CDR3 region has the DNA TGTGCCAGTAGTATCATGGGACAGGGGACTGAAGCTTTCTTT. Translated: CASSIMGQGTEAFF.

The chain carries TRBV25-1 and TRBJ1-4, with 8 nucleotides matching TRBD1. With 6 bases clipped from V and 0 bases from J, the junction kept 6 bases outside the gene matches. CDR3 length equals 16 residues. Germline assignment: CDR1 MGHDK and CDR2 SYGVNS. The CDR3 here is CASSRGQGTTNEKLFF. CDR3 coding DNA: TGTGCCAGCAGCCGTGGACAGGGAACAACTAATGAAAAACTGTTTTTT.

The J gene is TRBJ2-7, the V gene TRBV7-2; 15 bases are shared with TRBD2. Germline assignment: CDR1 SGHTA and CDR2 FQGNSA. This CDR3 is 18 amino acids long. J was trimmed by 3 bases and V by 5 bases; bases with no gene match: 11. Here the CDR3 reads CASSPGLAGGMSFYEQYF. DNA for the CDR3: TGTGCCAGCAGCCCCGGACTAGCGGGGGGGATGTCGTTCTACGAGCAGTACTTC.

This clone was picked up a small number of times. V is TRBV6-5 and J is TRBJ1-1; D call uncertain. The CDR3 totals 15 residues. Germline CDR1 MNHEY, CDR2 SVGAGI. The V end lost 0 bases, the J end lost 1 base, and 9 bases lay between the germline ends. Written as DNA, the CDR3 is TGTGCCAGCAGTTACTCGGAGGGATCGAACACTGAAGCTTTCTTT. Encoded protein: CASSYSEGSNTEAFF.

This clone was observed once. The V call is TRBV2, the J call TRBJ2-2; no reliable D call. CDR1 is SNHLY and CDR2 is FYNNEI in the germline V gene. The ends were cut back, 4 bases at V and 2 bases at J, with 5 bases in the middle. CDR3 length equals 13 residues. In DNA, the CDR3 is TGTGCCAGCAGTGTTATCAACACCGGGGAGCTGTTTTTT. Translated: CASSVINTGELFF. The full variable domain, rest sourced from reference TRBV2 and TRBJ2-2, is EPEVTQTPSHQVTQMGQEVILRCVPISNHLYFYWYRQILGQKVEFLVSFYNNEISEKSEIFDDQFSVERPDGSNFTLKIRSTKLEDSAMYFCASSVINTGELFFGEGSRLTVL.

The chain uses TRBV6-1 and TRBJ1-2; unclear D gene. This CDR3 comprises 13 residues. Germline assignment: CDR1 MNHNS and CDR2 SASEGT. V gave up 2 bases and J gave up 2 bases, with 6 bases separating them. The CDR3 is CASSEPENYGYTF. The CDR3 DNA follows: TGTGCCAGCAGTGAACCGGAGAACTATGGCTACACCTTC.

The chain combines TRBV7-2 with TRBJ2-3; TRBD2 agrees at 15 bases. The CDR3 loop spans 15 amino acids. Germline loops: CDR1 SGHTA, CDR2 FQGNSA. Trimming cost V 6 bases and J 10 bases; bases outside gene matches: 8. CDR3 amino acids: CASRGGLAGGLPQYF. CDR3 coding DNA: TGTGCCAGCAGAGGCGGACTAGCGGGGGGGCTTCCGCAGTATTTT.

A few counts support this clone. The chain's CDR3 is CASSGLYQYEQYF. CDR3 coding DNA: TGTGCCAGCAGTGGATTATATCAGTACGAGCAGTACTTC. This chain connects TRBV6-1 to TRBJ2-7; D is unclear. Trimming took 4 bases from V and 4 from J, leaving 11 bases between them. CDR3 size: 13 residues. CDR1 is MNHNS, CDR2 SASEGT, per germline.

This clone was detected once. The V and J genes are TRBV30 and TRBJ2-3, with TRBD1 matching 9 bases. The CDR3 totals 15 residues. V shed 0 bases and J 0 bases; nucleotides not matched to a gene: 1. Germline loops: CDR1 GTSNPN, CDR2 SVGIG (reference sequence). The CDR3: CAWSVGQGSTDTQYF. In DNA form, the CDR3 reads TGTGCCTGGAGTGTAGGACAGGGGAGCACAGATACGCAGTATTTT.